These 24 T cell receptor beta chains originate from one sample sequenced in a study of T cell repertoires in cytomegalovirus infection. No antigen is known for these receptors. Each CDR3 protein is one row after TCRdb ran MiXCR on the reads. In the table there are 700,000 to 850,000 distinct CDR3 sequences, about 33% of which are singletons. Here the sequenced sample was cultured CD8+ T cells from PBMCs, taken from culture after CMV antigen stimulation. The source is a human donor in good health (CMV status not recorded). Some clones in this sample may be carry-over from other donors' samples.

In DNA form, the CDR3 reads TGTGCCAGCAGTTGGACTAGCGGAGGTGAGCAGTACTTC. Its translation: CASSWTSGGEQYF. This chain joins TRBV28 and TRBJ2-1; TRBD2 aligns across 10 bases. The J call may be faulty, since TRBJ2-7 better matches the DNA end. Germline V gene sequence: CDR1 MDHEN, CDR2 SYDVKM. The CDR3 extends over 13 amino acids.

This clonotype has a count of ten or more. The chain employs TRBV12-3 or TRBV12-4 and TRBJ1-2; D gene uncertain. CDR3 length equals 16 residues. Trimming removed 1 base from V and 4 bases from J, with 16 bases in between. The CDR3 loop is CASSLGPSPISYGYTF. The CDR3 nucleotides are TGTGCCAGCAGTTTAGGACCGAGCCCTATCAGCTATGGCTACACCTTC.

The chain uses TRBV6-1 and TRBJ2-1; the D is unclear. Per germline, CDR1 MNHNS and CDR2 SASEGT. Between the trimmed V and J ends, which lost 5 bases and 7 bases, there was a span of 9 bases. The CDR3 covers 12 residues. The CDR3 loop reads CASSPSKNEQFF. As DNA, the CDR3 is TGTGCCAGCAGTCCCAGTAAAAATGAGCAGTTCTTC.

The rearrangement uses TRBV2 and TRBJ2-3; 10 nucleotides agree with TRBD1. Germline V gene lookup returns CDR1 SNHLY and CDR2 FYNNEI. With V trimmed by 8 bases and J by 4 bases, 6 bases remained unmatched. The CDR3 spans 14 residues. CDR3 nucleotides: TGTGCCAGCGTAGACAGGGGGCCCGCAGATACGCAGTATTTT. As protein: CASVDRGPADTQYF.

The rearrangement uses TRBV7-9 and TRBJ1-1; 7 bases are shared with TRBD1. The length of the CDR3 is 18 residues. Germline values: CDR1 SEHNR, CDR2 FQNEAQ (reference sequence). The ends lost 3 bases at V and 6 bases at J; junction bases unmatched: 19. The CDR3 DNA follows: TGTGCCAGCAGCTTTTTTCCCTACAGGGGACCCGCAGTTGCTGAAGCTTTCTTT. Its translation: CASSFFPYRGPAVAEAFF. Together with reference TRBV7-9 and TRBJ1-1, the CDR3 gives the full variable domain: DTGVSQNPRHKITKRGQNVTFRCDPISEHNRLYWYRQTLGQGPEFLTYFQNEAQLEKSRLLSDRFSAERPKGSFSTLEIQRTEQGDSAMYLCASSFFPYRGPAVAEAFFGQGTRLTVV.

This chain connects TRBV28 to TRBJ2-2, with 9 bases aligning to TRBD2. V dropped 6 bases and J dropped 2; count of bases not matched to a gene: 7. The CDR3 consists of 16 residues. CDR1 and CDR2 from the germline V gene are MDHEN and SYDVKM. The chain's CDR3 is CASSRSGGLNTGELFF. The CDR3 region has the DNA TGTGCCAGCAGCAGAAGCGGGGGGCTTAACACCGGGGAGCTGTTTTTT.

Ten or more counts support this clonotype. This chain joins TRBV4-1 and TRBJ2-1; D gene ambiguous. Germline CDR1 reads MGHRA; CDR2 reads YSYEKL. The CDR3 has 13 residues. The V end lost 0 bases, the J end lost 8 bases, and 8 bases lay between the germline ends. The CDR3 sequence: CASSQDGRHEQFF. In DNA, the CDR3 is TGCGCCAGCAGCCAAGATGGGCGGCATGAGCAGTTCTTC.

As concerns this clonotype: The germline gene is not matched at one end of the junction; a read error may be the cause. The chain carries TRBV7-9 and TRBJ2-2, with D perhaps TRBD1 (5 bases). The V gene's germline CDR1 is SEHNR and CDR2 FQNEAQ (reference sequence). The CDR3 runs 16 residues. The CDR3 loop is CVSSSDTIANTGELFF. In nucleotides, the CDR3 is TGTGTCAGCAGCTCGGACACGATCGCGAACACCGGGGAGCTGTTTTTT.

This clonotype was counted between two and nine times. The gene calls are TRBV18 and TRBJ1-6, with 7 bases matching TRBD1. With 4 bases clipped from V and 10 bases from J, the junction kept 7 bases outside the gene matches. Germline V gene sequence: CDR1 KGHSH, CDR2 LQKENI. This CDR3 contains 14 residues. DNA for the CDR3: TGTGCCAGCTCACTTACAGGGGTAAAATCACCCCTCCACTTT. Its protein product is CASSLTGVKSPLHF.

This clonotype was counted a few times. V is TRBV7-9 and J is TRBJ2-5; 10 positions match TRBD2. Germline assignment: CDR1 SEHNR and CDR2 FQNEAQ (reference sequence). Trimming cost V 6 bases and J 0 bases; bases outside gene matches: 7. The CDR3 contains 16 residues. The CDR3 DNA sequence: TGTGCCAGCAGAGCCTCTAGCGGGGGCCACCAAGAGACCCAGTACTTC. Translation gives CASRASSGGHQETQYF.

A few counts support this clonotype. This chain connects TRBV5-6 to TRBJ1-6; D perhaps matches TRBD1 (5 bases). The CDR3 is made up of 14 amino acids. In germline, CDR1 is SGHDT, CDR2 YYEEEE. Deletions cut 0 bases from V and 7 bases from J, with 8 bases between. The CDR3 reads CASSLVGTNSPLHF. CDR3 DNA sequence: TGTGCCAGCAGCTTGGTCGGGACCAATTCACCCCTCCACTTT. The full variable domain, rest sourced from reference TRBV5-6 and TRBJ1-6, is DAGVTQSPTHLIKTRGQQVTLRCSPKSGHDTVSWYQQALGQGPQFIFQYYEEEERQRGNFPDRFSGHQFPNYSSELNVNALLLGDSALYLCASSLVGTNSPLHFGNGTRLTVT.

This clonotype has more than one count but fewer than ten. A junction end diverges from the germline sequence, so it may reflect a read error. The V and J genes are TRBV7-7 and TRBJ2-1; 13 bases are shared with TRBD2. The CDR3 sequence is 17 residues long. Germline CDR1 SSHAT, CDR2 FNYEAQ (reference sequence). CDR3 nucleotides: TGTGCTAGCAGCCCCGGACTAGCGGGGGACCATTACAATGAGCAGTTCTTC. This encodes CASSPGLAGDHYNEQFF.

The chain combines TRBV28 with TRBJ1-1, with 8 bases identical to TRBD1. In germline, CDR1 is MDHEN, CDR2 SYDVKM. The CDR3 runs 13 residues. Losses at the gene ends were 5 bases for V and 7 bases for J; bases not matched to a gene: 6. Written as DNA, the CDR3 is TGTGCCAGCAGTCCAGGGGGCGGAGTTGAAGCTTTCTTT. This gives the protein CASSPGGGVEAFF.

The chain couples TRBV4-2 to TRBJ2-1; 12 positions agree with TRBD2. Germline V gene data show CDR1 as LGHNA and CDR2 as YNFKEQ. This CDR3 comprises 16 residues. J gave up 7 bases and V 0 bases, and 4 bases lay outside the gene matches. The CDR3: CASSQDILAGGNEQFF. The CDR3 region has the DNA TGTGCCAGCAGCCAAGATATCCTAGCGGGGGGGAATGAGCAGTTCTTC.

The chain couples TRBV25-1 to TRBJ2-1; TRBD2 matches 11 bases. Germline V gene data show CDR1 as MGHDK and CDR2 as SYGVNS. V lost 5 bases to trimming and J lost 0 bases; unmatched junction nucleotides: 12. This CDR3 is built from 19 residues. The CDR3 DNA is TGTGCCAGCAGTCCGGGACTAGCGGCACTCTCGAGCTCCTACAATGAGCAGTTCTTC. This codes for CASSPGLAALSSSYNEQFF. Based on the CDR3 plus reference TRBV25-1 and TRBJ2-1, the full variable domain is EADIYQTPRYLVIGTGKKITLECSQTMGHDKMYWYQQDPGMELHLIHYSYGVNSTEKGDLSSESTVSRIRTEHFPLTLESARPSHTSQYLCASSPGLAALSSSYNEQFFGPGTRLTVL.

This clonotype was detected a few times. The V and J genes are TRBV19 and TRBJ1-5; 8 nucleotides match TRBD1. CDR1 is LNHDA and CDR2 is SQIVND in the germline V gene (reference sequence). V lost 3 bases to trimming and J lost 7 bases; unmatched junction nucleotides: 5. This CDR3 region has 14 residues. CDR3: CASSITGGRQPQHF. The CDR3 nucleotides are TGTGCCAGTAGTATTACAGGGGGACGACAGCCCCAGCATTTT.

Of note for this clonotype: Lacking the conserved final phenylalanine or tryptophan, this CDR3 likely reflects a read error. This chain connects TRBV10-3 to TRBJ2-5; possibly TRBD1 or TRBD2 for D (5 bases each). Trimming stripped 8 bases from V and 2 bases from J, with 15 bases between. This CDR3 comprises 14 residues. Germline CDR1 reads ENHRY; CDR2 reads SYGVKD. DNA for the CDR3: TGTGCCATCCGGCAGGGAGAGAATCAAGAGACCCAGTACTCC. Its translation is CAIRQGENQETQYS.

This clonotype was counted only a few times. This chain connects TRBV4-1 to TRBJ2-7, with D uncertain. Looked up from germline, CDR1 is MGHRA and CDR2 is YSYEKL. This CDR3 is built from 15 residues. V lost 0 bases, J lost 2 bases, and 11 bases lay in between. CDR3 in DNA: TGCGCCAGCAGCCAAGATATCGAGATTCCCTACGAGCAGTACTTC. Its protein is CASSQDIEIPYEQYF.

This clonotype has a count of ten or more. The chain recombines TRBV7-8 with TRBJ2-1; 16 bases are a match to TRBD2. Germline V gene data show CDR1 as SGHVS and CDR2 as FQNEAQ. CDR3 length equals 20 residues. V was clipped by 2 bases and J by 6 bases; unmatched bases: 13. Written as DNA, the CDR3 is TGTGCCAGCAGCTTATCCGTGGGACTAGCGGGGGGGCCTAACCCCAATGAGCAGTTCTTC. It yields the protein CASSLSVGLAGGPNPNEQFF.

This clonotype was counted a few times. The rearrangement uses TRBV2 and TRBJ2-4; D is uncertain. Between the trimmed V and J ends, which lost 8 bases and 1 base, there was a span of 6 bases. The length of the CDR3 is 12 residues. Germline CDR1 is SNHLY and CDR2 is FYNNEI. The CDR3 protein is CASSGAKNIQYF. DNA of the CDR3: TGTGCCAGCTCCGGGGCCAAAAACATTCAGTACTTC.

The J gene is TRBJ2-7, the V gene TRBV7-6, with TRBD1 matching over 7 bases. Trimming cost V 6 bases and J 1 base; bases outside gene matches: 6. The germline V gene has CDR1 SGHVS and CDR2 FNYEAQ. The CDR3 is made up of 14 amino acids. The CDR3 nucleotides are TGTGCCAGCAGTCGAGACAGGGCTTCCTACGAGCAGTACTTC. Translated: CASSRDRASYEQYF.

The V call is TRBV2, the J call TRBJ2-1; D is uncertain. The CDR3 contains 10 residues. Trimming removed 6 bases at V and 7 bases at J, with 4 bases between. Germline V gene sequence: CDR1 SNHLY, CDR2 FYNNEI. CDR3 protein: CASRANEQFF. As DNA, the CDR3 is TGTGCCAGCAGAGCGAATGAGCAGTTCTTC.

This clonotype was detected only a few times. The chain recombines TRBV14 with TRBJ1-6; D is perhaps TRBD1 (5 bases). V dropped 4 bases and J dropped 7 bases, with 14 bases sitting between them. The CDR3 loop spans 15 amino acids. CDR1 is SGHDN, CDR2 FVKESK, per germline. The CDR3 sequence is CASSPVGGWNSPLHF. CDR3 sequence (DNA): TGTGCCAGCAGCCCCGTTGGGGGTTGGAATTCACCCCTCCACTTT.

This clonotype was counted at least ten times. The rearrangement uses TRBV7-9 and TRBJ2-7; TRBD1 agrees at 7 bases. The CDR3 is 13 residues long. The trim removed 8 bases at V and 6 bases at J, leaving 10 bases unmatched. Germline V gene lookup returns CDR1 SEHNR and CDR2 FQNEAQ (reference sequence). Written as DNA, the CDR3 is TGTGCCAGCCAAACACCACAGGGGCGCGAGCAGTACGTC. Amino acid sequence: CASQTPQGREQYV.